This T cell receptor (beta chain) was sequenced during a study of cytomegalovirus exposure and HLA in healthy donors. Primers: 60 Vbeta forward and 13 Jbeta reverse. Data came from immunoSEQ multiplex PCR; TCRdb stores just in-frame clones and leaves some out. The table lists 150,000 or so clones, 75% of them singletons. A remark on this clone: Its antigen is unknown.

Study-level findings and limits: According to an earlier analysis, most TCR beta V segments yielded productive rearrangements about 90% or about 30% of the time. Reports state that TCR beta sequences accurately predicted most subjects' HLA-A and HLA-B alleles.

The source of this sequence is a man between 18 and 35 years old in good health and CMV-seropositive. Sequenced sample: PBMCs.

CDR3 DNA: TGTGCCAGCAGTACCCAGGGGTGGACTAGCGGGAGGGCGTCGGATACGCAGTATTTT. Amino acid sequence: CASSTQGWTSGRASDTQYF. The genes are TRBV7-2 and TRBJ2-3; 15 nucleotides match TRBD2. Trimming took 6 bases from V and 6 from J; bases not matched to a gene: 16. The CDR3 length is 19 residues. Germline lookup yields CDR1 SGHTA and CDR2 FQGNSA.